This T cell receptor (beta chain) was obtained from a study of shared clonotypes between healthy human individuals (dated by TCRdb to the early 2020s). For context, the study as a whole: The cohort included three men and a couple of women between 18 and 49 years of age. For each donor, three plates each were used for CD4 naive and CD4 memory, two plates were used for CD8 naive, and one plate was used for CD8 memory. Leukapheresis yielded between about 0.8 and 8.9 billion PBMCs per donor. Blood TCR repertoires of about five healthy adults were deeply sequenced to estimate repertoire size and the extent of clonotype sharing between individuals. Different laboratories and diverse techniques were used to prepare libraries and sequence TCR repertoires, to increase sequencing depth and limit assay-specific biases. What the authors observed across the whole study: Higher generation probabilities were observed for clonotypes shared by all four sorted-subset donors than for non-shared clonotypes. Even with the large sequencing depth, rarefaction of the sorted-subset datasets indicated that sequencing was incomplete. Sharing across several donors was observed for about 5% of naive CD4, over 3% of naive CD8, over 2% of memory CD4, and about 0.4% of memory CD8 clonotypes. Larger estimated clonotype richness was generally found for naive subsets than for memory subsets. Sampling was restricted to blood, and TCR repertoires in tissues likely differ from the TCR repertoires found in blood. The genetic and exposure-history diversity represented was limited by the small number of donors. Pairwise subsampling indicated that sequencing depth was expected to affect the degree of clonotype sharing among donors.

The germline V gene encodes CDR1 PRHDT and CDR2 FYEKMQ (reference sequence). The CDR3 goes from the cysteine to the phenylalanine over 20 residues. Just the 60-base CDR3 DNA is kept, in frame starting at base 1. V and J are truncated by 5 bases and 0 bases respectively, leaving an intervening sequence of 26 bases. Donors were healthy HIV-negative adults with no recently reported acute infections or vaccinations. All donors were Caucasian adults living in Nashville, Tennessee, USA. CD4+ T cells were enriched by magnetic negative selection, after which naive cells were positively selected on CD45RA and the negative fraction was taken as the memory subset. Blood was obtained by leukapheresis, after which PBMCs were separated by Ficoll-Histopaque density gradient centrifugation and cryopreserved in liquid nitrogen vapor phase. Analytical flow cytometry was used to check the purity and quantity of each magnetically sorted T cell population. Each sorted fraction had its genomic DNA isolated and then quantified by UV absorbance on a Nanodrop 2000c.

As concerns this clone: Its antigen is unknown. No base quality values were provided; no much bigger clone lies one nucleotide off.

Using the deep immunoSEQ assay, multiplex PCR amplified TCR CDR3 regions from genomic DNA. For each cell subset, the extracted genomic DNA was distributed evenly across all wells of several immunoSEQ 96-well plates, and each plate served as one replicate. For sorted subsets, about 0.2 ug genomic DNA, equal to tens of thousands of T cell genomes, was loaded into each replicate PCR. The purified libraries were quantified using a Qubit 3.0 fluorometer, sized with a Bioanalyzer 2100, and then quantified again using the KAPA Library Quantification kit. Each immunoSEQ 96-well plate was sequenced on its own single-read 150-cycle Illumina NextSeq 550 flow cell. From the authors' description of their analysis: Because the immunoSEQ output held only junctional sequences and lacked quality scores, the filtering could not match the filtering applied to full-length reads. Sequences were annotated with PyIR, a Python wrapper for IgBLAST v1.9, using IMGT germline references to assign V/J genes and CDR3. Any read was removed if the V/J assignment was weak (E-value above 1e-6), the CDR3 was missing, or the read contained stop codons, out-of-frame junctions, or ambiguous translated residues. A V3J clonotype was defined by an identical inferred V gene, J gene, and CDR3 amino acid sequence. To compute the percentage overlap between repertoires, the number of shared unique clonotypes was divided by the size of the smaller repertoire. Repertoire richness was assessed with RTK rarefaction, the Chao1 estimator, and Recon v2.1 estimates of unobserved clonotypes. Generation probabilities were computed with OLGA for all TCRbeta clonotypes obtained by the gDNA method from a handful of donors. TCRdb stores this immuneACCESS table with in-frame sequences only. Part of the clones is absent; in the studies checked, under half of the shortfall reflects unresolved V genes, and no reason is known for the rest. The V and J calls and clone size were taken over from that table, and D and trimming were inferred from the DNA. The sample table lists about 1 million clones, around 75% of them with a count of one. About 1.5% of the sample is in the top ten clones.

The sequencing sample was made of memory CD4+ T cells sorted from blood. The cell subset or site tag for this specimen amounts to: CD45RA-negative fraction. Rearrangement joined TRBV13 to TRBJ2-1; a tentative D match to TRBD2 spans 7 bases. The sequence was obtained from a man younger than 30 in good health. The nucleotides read TGTGCCAGCAGCCCCCCGGTGGACGGGGGGCGCCCCAGCTCCTACAATGAGCAGTTCTTC. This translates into CASSPPVDGGRPSSYNEQFF.